The present TCR beta chain was sequenced within a study of graft-versus-host responses after intestinal transplantation. Study information: Multivisceral, liver-intestinal, or isolated intestinal transplants were performed in recipients.

General observations from the study: Individuals who had graft-donor T cell macrochimerism had allografts that showed high graft-versus-host to host-versus-graft clonal ratios.

Trimming removed 5 bases at V and 0 bases at J, with 8 bases between. In germline, CDR1 is MNHEY, CDR2 SVGAGI. This CDR3 is 13 amino acids long. Regarding this clone: Its antigen is currently unknown.

The repertoire was sequenced with immunoSEQ multiplex PCR; TCRdb's copy has only in-frame clones and lacks some. The sample carries fewer than 150,000 clones, roughly 92% recorded once. This clonotype was sampled from a human donor who received an intestinal transplant. This chain connects TRBV6-5 to TRBJ2-7; no clear D gene. The material was unstimulated CD4+ T cells sorted from spleen or lymph node cells, obtained before intestinal transplant. DNA for the CDR3: TGTGCCAGCAGTCTGAAAGGCTCCTACGAGCAGTACTTC. Amino acids: CASSLKGSYEQYF.